The source of this T cell receptor (beta chain) is a study of blood T cells in healthy people across ages. Trimming cost V 8 bases and J 5 bases; bases outside gene matches: 8. CDR3 length: 13 amino acids. Germline lookup yields CDR1 SQVTM and CDR2 ANQGSEA. A second roughly 6 to 12 cycle PCR used barcoded and J-beta primers. TCRdb reprocessed the 5' RACE reads via MiXCR and lists one record per CDR3 protein. The sample carries roughly 1,500,000 distinct CDR3 sequences, 30% to 35% recorded once. Each donor gave roughly 9.1 milliliters of peripheral blood. As regards this clonotype: The antigen is not known.

Study results and limitations: A greater number of naive CD4+ cells and higher diversity distinguished long-lived donors from aged donors. From one million sequenced T cells, diversity estimates were lower bounds. As age increased, TCR beta diversity per million T cells fell in a roughly linear fashion.

The TCR sequence derives from a woman aged 25 to 39 in good health. The sample consisted of blood. The J gene is TRBJ2-1, the V gene TRBV29-1, with TRBD2 matching over 8 bases. In nucleotides, the CDR3 is TGCAGCTCCACGCGCGGGAGGAACAATGAGCAGTTCTTC. Its translation: CSSTRGRNNEQFF.